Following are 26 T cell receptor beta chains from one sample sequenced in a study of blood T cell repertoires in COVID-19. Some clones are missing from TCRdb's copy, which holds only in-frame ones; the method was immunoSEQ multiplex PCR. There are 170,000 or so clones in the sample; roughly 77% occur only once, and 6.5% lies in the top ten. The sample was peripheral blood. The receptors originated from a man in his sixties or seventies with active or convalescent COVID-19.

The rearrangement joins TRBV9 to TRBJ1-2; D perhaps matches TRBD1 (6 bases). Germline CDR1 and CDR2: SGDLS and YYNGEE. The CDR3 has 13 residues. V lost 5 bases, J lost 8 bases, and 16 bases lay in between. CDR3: CASSNPGARGYTF. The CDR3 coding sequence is TGTGCCAGCAGTAATCCAGGGGCGCGGGGCTACACCTTC.

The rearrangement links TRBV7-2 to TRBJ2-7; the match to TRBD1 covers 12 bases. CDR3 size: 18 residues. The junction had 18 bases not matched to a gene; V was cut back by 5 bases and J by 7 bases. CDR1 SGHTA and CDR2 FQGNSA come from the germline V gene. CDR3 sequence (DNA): TGTGCCAGCAGCCTCCCAGCGGCCCCGGGACAGGGGGCGTGGGAGCAGTACTTC. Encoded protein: CASSLPAAPGQGAWEQYF.

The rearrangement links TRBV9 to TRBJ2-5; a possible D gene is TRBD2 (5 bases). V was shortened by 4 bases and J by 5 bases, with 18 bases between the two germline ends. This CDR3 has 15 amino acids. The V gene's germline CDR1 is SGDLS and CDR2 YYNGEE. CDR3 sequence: CASSKAAGPWETQYF. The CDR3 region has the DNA TGTGCCAGCAGCAAAGCGGCCGGCCCATGGGAGACCCAGTACTTC.

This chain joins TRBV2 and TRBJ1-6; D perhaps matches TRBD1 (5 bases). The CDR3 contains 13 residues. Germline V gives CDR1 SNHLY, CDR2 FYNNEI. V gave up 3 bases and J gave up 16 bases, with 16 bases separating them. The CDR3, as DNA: TGTGCCAGCAGTGACCAGGGCCCGTTGGGTCTCCACTTT. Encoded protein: CASSDQGPLGLHF.

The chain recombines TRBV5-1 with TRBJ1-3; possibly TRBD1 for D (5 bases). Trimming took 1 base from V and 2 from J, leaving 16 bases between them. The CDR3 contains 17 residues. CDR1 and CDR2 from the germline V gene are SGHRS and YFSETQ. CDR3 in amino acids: CASSLWDVAGAGNTIYF. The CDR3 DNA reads TGCGCCAGCAGCTTGTGGGACGTTGCGGGGGCTGGAAACACCATATATTTT.

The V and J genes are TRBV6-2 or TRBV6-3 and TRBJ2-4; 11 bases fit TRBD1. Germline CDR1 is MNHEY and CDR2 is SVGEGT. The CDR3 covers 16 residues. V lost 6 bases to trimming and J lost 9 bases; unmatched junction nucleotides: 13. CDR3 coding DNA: TGTGCCAGCAGGCCTCACCGGGACAGGGGGGAGGGCATTCAGTACTTC. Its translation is CASRPHRDRGEGIQYF.

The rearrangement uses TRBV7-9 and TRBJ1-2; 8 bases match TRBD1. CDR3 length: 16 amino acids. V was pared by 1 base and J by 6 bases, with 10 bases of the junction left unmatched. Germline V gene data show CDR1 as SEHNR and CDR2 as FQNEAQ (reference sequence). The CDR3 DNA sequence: TGTGCCAGCAGCTTAGATCGGCCGCCAGGGGGCCATGGCTACACCTTC. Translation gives CASSLDRPPGGHGYTF.

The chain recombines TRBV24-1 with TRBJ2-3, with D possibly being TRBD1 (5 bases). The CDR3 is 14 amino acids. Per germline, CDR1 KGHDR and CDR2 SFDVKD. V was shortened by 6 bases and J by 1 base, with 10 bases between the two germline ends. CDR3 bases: TGTGCCACCAGTAGGGGCAGGGGCACAGATACGCAGTATTTT. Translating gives CATSRGRGTDTQYF.

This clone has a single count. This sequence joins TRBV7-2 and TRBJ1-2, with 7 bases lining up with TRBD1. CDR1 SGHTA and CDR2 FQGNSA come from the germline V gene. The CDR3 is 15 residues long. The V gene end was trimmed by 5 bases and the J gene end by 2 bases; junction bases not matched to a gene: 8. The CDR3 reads CASSPRRDSNYGYTF. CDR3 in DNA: TGTGCCAGCAGCCCACGAAGGGACAGCAACTATGGCTACACCTTC.

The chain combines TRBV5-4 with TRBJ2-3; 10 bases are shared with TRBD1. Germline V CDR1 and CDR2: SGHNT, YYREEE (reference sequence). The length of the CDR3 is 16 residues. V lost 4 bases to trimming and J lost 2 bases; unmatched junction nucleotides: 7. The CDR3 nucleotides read TGTGCCAGCAGCAAGACAGGGGGCGTATTCACAGATACGCAGTATTTT. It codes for CASSKTGGVFTDTQYF.

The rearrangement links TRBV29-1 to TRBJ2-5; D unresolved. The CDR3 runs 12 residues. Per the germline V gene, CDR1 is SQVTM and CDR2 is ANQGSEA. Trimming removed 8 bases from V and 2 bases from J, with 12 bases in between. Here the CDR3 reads CSLLSPQETQYF. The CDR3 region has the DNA TGCAGCCTACTATCGCCGCAAGAGACCCAGTACTTC. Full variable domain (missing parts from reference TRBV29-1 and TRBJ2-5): SAVISQKPSRDICQRGTSLTIQCQVDSQVTMMFWYRQQPGQSLTLIATANQGSEATYESGFVIDKFPISRPNLTFSTLTVSNMSPEDSSIYLCSLLSPQETQYFGPGTRLLVL.

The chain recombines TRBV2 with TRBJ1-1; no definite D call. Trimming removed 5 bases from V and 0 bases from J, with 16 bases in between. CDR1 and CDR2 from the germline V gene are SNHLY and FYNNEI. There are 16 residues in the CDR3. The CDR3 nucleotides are TGTGCCAGCAGTCTCCAAGGCACAGCCATGAACACTGAAGCTTTCTTT. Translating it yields CASSLQGTAMNTEAFF.

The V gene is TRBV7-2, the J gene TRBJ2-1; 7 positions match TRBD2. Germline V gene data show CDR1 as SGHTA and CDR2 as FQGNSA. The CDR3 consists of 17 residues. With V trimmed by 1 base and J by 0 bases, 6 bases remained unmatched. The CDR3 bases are TGTGCCAGCAGCTTAGTATCTGGACTAGGCTCCTACAATGAGCAGTTCTTC. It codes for CASSLVSGLGSYNEQFF.

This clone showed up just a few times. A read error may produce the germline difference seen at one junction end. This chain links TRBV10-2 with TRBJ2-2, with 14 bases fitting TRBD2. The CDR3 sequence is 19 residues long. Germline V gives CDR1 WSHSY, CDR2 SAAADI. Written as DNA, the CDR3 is TGCGCCAGCAGTTCCTCCCGACTAGCGGGGGGGCCGAATACCGGGGAGCTGTTTTTT. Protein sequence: CASSSSRLAGGPNTGELFF.

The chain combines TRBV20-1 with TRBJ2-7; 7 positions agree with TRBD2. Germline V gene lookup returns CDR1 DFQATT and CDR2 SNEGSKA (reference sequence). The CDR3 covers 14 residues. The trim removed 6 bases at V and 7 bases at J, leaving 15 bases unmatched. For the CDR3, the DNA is TGCAGTGCCAGTTTTCAAGCGGGGCCTGGGGAGCAGTACTTC. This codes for CSASFQAGPGEQYF.

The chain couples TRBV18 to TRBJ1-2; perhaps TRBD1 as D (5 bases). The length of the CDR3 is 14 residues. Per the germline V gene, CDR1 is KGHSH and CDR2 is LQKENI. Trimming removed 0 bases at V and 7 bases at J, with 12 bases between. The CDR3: CASSPPGEQGGYTF. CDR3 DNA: TGTGCCAGCTCACCACCGGGTGAGCAGGGTGGCTACACCTTC.

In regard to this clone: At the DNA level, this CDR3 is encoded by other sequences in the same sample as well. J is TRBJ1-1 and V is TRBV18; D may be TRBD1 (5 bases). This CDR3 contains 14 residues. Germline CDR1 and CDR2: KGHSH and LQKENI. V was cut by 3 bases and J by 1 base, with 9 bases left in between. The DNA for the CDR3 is TGTGCCAGCTCACCGGGCACAGGGAACACTGAAGCTTTCTTT. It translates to CASSPGTGNTEAFF.

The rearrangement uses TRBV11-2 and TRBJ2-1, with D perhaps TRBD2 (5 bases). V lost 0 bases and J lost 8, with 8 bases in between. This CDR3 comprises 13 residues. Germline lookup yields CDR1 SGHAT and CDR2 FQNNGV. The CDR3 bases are TGTGCCAGCAGCTTAGATACGGAGGATGAGCAGTTCTTC. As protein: CASSLDTEDEQFF. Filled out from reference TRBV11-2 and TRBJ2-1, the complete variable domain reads EAGVAQSPRYKIIEKRQSVAFWCNPISGHATLYWYQQILGQGPKLLIQFQNNGVVDDSQLPKDRFSAERLKGVDSTLKIQPAKLEDSAVYLCASSLDTEDEQFFGPGTRLTVL.

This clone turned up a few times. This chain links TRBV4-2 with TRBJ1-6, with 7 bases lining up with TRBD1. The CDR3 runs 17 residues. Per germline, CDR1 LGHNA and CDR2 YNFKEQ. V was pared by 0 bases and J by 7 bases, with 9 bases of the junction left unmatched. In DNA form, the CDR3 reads TGTGCCAGCAGCCAAGATATTCTGGGACAGTGGAATTCACCCCTCCACTTT. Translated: CASSQDILGQWNSPLHF.

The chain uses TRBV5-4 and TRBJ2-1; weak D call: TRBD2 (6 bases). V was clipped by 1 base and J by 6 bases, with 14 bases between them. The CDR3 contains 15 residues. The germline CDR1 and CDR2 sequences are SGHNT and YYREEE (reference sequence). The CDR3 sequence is CASSLREELGNEQFF. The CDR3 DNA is TGTGCCAGCAGCTTGAGGGAGGAGCTTGGCAATGAGCAGTTCTTC.

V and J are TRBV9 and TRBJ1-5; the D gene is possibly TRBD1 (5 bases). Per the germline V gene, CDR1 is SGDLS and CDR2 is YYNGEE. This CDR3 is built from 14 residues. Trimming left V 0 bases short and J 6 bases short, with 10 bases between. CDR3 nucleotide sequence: TGTGCCAGCAGCGTAGAGGGGTCAGGTCAGCCCCAGCATTTT. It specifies CASSVEGSGQPQHF.

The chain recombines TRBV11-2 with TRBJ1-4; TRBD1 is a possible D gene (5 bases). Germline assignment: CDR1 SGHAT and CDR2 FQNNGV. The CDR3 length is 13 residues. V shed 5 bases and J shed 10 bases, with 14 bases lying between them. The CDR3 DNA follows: TGTGCCAGCAGCCTCCGGACACCGGGAAAACTGTTTTTT. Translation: CASSLRTPGKLFF.

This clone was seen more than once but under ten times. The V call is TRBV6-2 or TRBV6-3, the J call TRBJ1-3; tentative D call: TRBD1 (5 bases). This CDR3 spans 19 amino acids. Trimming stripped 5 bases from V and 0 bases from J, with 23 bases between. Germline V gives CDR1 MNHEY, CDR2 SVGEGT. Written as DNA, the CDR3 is TGTGCCAGCAGTCTGACAGCCCAGGATTTCTCCAACTCTGGAAACACCATATATTTT. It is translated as CASSLTAQDFSNSGNTIYF.

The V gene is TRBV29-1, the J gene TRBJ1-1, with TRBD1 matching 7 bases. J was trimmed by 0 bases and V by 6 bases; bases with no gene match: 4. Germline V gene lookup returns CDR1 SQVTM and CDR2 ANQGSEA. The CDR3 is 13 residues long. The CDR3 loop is CSVLGQVNTEAFF. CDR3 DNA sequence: TGCAGCGTCCTAGGACAGGTGAACACTGAAGCTTTCTTT.

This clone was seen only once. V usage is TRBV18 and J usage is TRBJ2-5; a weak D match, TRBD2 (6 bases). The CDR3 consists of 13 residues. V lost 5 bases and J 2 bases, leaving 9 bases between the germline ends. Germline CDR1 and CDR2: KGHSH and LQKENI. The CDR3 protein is CASSNREQETQYF. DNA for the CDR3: TGTGCCAGCTCAAACCGGGAGCAAGAGACCCAGTACTTC.

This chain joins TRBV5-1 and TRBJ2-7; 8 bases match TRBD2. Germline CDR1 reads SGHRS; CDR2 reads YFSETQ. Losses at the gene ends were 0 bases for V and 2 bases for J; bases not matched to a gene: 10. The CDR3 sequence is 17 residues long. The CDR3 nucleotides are TGCGCCAGCAGCTTGGCGGCCCGGGGGGGGGCTCCCTACGAGCAGTACTTC. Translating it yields CASSLAARGGAPYEQYF.